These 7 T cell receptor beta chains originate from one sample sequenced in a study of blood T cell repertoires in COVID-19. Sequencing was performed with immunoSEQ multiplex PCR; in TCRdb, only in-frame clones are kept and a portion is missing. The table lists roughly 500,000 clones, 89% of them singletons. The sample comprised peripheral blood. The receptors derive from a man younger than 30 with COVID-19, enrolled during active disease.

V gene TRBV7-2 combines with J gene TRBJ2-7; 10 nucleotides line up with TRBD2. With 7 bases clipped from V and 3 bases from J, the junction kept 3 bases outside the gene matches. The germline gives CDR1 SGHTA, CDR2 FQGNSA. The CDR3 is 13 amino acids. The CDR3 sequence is CASTRTSGYEQYF. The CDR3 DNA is TGTGCCAGCACGCGGACTAGCGGCTACGAGCAGTACTTC. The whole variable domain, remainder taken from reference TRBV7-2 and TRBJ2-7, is GAGVSQSPSNKVTEKGKDVELRCDPISGHTALYWYRQSLGQGLEFLIYFQGNSAPDKSGLPSDRFSAERTGGSVSTLTIQRTQQEDSAVYLCASTRTSGYEQYFGPGTRLTVT.

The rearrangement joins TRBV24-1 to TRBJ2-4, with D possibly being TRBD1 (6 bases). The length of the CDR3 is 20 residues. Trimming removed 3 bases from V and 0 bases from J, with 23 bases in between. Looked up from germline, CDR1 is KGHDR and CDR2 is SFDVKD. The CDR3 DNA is TGTGCCACCAGTGATGCCAGCCCCGTATCACAGGGAATAGCCAAAAACATTCAGTACTTC. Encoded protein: CATSDASPVSQGIAKNIQYF.

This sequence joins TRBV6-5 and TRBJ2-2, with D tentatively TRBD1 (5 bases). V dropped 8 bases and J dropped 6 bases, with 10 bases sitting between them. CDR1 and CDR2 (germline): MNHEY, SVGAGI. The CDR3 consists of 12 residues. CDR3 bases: TGTGCCAGCCAGGCAGGGCCCGGGGAGCTGTTTTTT. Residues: CASQAGPGELFF.

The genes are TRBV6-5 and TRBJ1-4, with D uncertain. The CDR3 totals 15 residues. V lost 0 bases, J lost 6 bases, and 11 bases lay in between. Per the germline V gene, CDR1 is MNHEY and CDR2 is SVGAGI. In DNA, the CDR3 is TGTGCCAGCAGTTACTCACGGGTTGGTTATGAAAAACTGTTTTTT. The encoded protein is CASSYSRVGYEKLFF.

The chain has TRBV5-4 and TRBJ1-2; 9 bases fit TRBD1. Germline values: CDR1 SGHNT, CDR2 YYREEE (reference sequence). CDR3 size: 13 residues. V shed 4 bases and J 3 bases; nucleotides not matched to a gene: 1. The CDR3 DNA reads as TGTGCCAGCAGCCGGGACAGGGACTATGGCTACACCTTC. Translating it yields CASSRDRDYGYTF. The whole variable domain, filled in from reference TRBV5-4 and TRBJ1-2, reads ETGVTQSPTHLIKTRGQQVTLRCSSQSGHNTVSWYQQALGQGPQFIFQYYREEENGRGNFPPRFSGLQFPNYSSELNVNALELDDSALYLCASSRDRDYGYTFGSGTRLTVV.

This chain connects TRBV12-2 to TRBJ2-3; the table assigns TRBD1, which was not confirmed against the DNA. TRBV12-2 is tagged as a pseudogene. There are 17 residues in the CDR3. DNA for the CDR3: TGTGCAAGTCGCTTAGCGTTGACAGGGGTTCGCACAGATACGCAGTATTTT. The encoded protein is CASRLALTGVRTDTQYF.

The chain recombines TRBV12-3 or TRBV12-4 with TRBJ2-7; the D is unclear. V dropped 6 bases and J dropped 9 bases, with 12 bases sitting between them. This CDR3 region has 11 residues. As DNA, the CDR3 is TGTGCCAGCAGCCAAAAAGCCGGGCAGTACTTC. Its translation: CASSQKAGQYF.